The rows below give T cell receptor beta chains drawn from one sample of a study of blood T cell repertoires in COVID-19. The repertoire was sequenced with immunoSEQ multiplex PCR; TCRdb's copy has only in-frame clones and lacks some. In the table there are around 270,000 clones, more than 85% of which are singletons. The material sequenced was peripheral blood. These TCRs come from a person under 35 with COVID-19, enrolled during active disease. Each CDR3 is given with its conserved first and last residue. A D gene is named only where the DNA matches it firmly. Clone size is stated in some rows and not others, as once, few, many or a class when expanded.

v_gene	j_gene	d_gene	abundance	CDR3aa	CDR3nt
TRBV7-8	TRBJ2-1	TRBD2	once	CASSLAQGLGGNEQFF	TGTGCCAGCAGCTTAGCGCAGGGCTTGGGGGGGAATGAGCAGTTCTTC
TRBV6-5	TRBJ1-2	.	once	CASRSTGSGYGYTF	TGTGCCAGCAGGAGCACGGGTTCCGGCTATGGCTACACCTTC
TRBV19	TRBJ2-1	TRBD1	.	CASSLRQGPRDEQFF	TGTGCCAGTAGTCTCAGACAGGGCCCTAGGGATGAGCAGTTCTTC
TRBV12-3/TRBV12-4	TRBJ2-7	TRBD1	.	CASTTGGFHEQYF	TGTGCCAGTACGACAGGGGGGTTCCACGAGCAGTACTTC
TRBV9	TRBJ2-1	.	.	CASSVIEGNEQFF	TGTGCCAGCAGCGTAATAGAGGGCAATGAGCAGTTCTTC
TRBV16	TRBJ1-4	.	.	CASSQSVAGNEKLFF	TGTGCCAGCAGCCAATCAGTCGCAGGGAATGAAAAACTGTTTTTT
TRBV3-1/TRBV3-2	TRBJ2-1	TRBD2	once	CASSLVAREGGNEQFF	TGTGCCAGCAGCCTCGTTGCACGGGAGGGGGGGAATGAGCAGTTCTTC
TRBV24-1	TRBJ1-5	.	.	CATSDLLDGPQHF	TGTGCCACCAGTGATTTGCTAGATGGGCCCCAGCATTTT
TRBV7-6	TRBJ2-5	.	.	CASSLPEETQYF	TGTGCCAGCAGCTTACCAGAAGAGACCCAGTACTTC
TRBV7-8	TRBJ1-5	.	.	CASSLGSSIMGNQPQHF	TGTGCCAGCAGCTTAGGATCTAGTATCATGGGCAATCAGCCCCAGCATTTT